This T cell receptor (beta chain) originates from a study of cytomegalovirus exposure and HLA in healthy donors (dated by TCRdb to 2016 to 2017). With regard to the full study: According to an earlier analysis of 587 of the donors, about 190 million T cells yielded 90 million to 140 million unique TCR beta sequences and about 300 Gb of sequence data. On average, around 200,000 unique TCR beta nucleotide sequences were sequenced per donor among about 400 genotyped donors of the cohort, with roughly 19% of those sequences being non-productive. The number of typed donors differed by locus: 629-630 for A, B, C, DRB1 and DQB1; 522 for DQA1; 606 for DPA1; and roughly 470 for DPB1. A later analysis re-analyzed previously published TCR beta repertoires from roughly 630 donors and added high-resolution HLA genotyping to study TCR occurrence patterns. The study was designed to test whether signatures of past pathogen exposure could be identified by cataloging public T cell receptors. Genome-wide SNP genotypes for about 65% of the roughly 670 donors were used in a later genetic analysis, which treated that subset as a discovery cohort. The study profiled the T cell repertoires of fewer than 850 subjects by immunosequencing and related them to cytomegalovirus serostatus. To predict cytomegalovirus infection status, the study combined high-throughput TCR immunosequencing, statistical association of individual TCRs with disease status, and machine learning. Every repertoire in the discovery cohort had been generated on one and the same sequencing platform. Besides the first cohort of roughly 660 subjects, a separate validation cohort made up of over 100 different subjects was used. To decide whether each TCR beta V gene segment behaved as functional or pseudogenic, an earlier analysis of fewer than 750 of the donors relied on high-throughput TCR beta sequencing. Donor age, sex, ethnicity and CMV serostatus were collected together with the repertoire data. The later analysis used no new phenotypic data to find candidate immune exposures, relying instead on TCR beta sequences and their occurrence across donors. Because of strong linkage in the cohort, four to six DR-DQ haplotypes were treated as single units for association and clustering. HLA typing included class I and class II loci at four-digit resolution. An early release covering about 600 HLA-typed donors comprised 300 to 350 gigabases of sequencing data and approximately 85 million unique TCR sequences. Of the roughly 400 genotyped donors, roughly 76% were placed in the genetic ancestry cluster associated with self-reported Caucasian donors.

Paper-wide results and their limitations: According to a later analysis, TCR association rates differed among HLA loci, with DRB1 alleles showing the most associated TCRs and HLA-C alleles showing the fewest. When HLA alleles, especially DR and DQ, strongly co-occurred, attributing TCR associations to individual alleles was difficult. Compared with the approximately 720-donor mean, donors in an Asian-associated ancestry cluster had fewer N-insertions in productive TCRs, according to a later genetic analysis. The earlier analysis of about 600 of the donors excluded 15 to 20 rarely observed V segments, including chromosome 9 orphons, because counts were too low. Roughly uniform sequencing depth across donors was assumed in presence/absence analyses, although this assumption may not hold. In a later analysis, several top co-occurrence clusters were reported to appear linked to parvovirus B19, influenza, CMV and Epstein-Barr virus. Across donors, most TCR sequences were observed very rarely, whereas some public TCRs were present in many individuals. The sequencing pipeline was judged likely to have produced a cluster of highly shared sequence variants as a technical artifact. The authors suggested that the approach could potentially be extended to other disease states and immunological phenotypes. A further reported finding was that TCR beta sequences accurately predicted the HLA-A and HLA-B alleles for most subjects in the first cohort. The study gave a list of more than 150 TCR beta chains associated with cytomegalovirus. A few of the identified cytomegalovirus-associated TCR beta chains were confirmed in vitro to be specific for cytomegalovirus antigens. The 87-base-pair reads could not distinguish some IMGT-functional V segments, including TRBV6-2 and TRBV6-3, so those segments were excluded. Because HLA typing was unavailable for some donors at each locus, only the typed subset was used in association tests. In a later analysis, around 15,000 TCR beta sequences were associated with specific HLA alleles at a false discovery rate of 0.05. In a later analysis, HLA-associated TCR beta chains were found to be more clonally expanded and to have lower generation probabilities than equally common non-associated chains. Most CMV-associated TCR beta chains appeared to be HLA-restricted in a later analysis, and the HLA associations seemed to be driven largely by CMV exposure. A later genetic analysis associated a missense DCLRE1C variant with V-gene and J-gene trimming of TCR beta chains, and an independent cohort replicated the association. Cytomegalovirus status was reported to be diagnosed by the classifier with high specificity and sensitivity in both the original and validation cohorts. Correlated functional status among segregating V segments might reflect linkage disequilibrium, but an unknown experimental factor could not be ruled out. The only immune exposure information available for the cohort was CMV serostatus. This cohort had only TCR beta chains sequenced, and the lack of alpha or paired-chain data limited which features could be detected. In an earlier analysis of about 600 of the donors, most TCR beta V segments appeared in productive rearrangements about 87% or about 30% of the time, broadly matching IMGT annotations.

Worth noting for this clone: Its cognate antigen has yet to be identified. One base away there is no much larger clone; base qualities are not given.

The CDR3 sequence holds 15 residues, the cysteine and phenylalanine included. The kept DNA is CDR3 alone, 45 bases in frame from the first base. V and J are trimmed by 5 bases and 6 bases, and the gene matches miss 6 bases of the junction. Looking up the germline V gene yields CDR1 SGHTA and CDR2 FQGNSA. The cohort consisted of 600 to 700 healthy bone marrow donors. Cohort members were all nominally healthy when sampled, although unrecorded immune exposures were likely present. The donor tested CMV seronegative, placing the donor among the 350 to 400 seronegative members of the cohort. Every donor gave a peripheral blood sample, and the peripheral blood mononuclear cells from that sample were used for TCR beta sequencing. Genomic DNA extraction from the blood cell samples was performed with the Qiagen DNeasy Blood Extraction Kit. The library relied on the immunoSEQ multiplex PCR assay. For the multiplex PCR, a mixture combining 60 forward primers for TCR Vbeta segments and 13 reverse primers for TCR Jbeta segments was used. Amplification of the CDR3 region of rearranged TCR beta genes was performed with a multiplex PCR assay on genomic DNA. The Illumina HiSeq System was used to sequence the amplified TCR beta libraries as 87-base-pair reads. In the original analysis: In a later analysis, tens of millions of unique TCR beta chains were counted across the 500 to 850 repertoires, and some 10 million of these chains were shared by at least two donors. Raw reads were error-corrected and collapsed into unique sequences by a nearest-neighbor algorithm in which closely related sequences were merged to remove PCR and sequencing errors. To assign V, D and J gene segments, CDR3 sequences were aligned to IMGT reference sequences. For a sequence to be retained, a match of at least six nucleotides was required to both a V gene segment and a J gene segment. A rearrangement counted as productive if the CDR3 had no stop codons and remained in frame with V and J, and every other rearrangement counted as non-productive. Following IMGT convention, CDR3 was defined as the stretch from the second conserved V-encoded cysteine to the conserved J-encoded phenylalanine. In an earlier analysis of more than 550 of the donors, sequences lacking an unambiguous match to a single V gene segment were excluded. An earlier analysis of approximately 590 of the donors called V segments functional above 56.7% productive rearrangements and segregating when the between-donor standard deviation exceeded 5%. A statistical classification framework was built to diagnose cytomegalovirus status from the catalog of TCR beta chain sequences. In a later analysis, V and J genes were assigned by comparing TCR nucleotide sequences against IMGT/GENE-DB human TR gene sequences. In a later analysis, CDR3 sequences and most-parsimonious VDJ recombination scenarios were assigned using the TCRdist pipeline. In a later analysis, each TCR beta chain was defined by its CDR3 amino acid sequence together with its V-gene family, and reads lacking a unique V-gene family were excluded. A later analysis removed 450 to 600 highly shared, low-generation-probability nucleotide sequences to deal with suspected cross-contamination and a sequencing artifact. For each public chain, a later analysis derived a clonal expansion index from normalized ranks of inferred template counts within each repertoire. Generation probabilities in a later analysis came from a VDJ recombination model fitted to out-of-frame rearrangements, and those results were checked against IGoR. Hypergeometric tests were used in a later analysis to score TCR-TCR, TCR-HLA and TCR-CMV co-occurrence, with a repertoire-size bias correction applied to the TCR pairs. To estimate false discovery rates, a later analysis permuted the HLA or CMV assignments 20 times. In a later analysis, co-occurring TCRs were grouped using DBSCAN, with TCRdist sequence similarity added in when clustering inside HLA-allele-positive subsets. Repertoires with fewer than 30,000 or more than 120,000 public chains were left out of co-occurrence clustering, as were five repertoires with anomalous nucleotide sharing. TCRdb holds this immuneACCESS table with in-frame rearrangements only. Some clones are missing; in checked studies, unresolved V genes explain under half, and the rest has no known cause. V and J calls and clone size are copied from that table; D and trimming were computed from the DNA. This sample comprises 100,000 or so clones, 75% to 90% of them detected only once. The biggest ten clones account for around 3.6% of the sample.

This TCR derives from a man younger than 45 in good health and CMV-seronegative. The chain links TRBV7-2 with TRBJ2-7, with TRBD2 matching 14 junction bases. Specimen: PBMCs. This receptor carries the CDR3 CASSPTSGRASEQYF. The nucleotides read TGTGCCAGCAGCCCGACTAGCGGGAGGGCCAGCGAGCAGTACTTC.